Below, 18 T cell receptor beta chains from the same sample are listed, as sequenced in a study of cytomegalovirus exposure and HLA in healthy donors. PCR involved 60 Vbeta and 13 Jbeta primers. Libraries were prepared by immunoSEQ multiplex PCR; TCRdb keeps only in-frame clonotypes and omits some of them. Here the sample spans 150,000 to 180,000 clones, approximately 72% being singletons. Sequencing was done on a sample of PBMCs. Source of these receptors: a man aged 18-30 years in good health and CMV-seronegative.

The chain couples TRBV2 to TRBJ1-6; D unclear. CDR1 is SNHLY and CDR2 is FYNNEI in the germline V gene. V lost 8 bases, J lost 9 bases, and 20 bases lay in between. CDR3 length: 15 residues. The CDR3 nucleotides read TGTGCCAGCGGAACAGCCTCTGGATTTGGTTCACCCCTCCACTTT. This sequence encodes CASGTASGFGSPLHF.

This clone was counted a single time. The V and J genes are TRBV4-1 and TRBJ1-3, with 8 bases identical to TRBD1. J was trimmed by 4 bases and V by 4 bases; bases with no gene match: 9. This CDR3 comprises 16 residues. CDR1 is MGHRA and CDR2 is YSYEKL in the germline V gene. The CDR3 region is CASSPGQGARGNTIYF. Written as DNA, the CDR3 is TGCGCCAGCAGCCCCGGGCAGGGGGCAAGGGGAAACACCATATATTTT.

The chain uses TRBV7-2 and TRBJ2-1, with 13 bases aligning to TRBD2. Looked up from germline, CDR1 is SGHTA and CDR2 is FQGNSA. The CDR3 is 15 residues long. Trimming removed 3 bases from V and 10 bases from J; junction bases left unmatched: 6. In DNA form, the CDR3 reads TGTGCCAGCAGCTTGGTGGGACTAGCGGGGCCCGAGCAGTTCTTC. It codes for CASSLVGLAGPEQFF.

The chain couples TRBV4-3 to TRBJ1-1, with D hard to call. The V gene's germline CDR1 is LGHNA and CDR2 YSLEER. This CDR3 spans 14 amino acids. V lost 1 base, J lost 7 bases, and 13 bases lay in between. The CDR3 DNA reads TGCGCCAGCAGCCAAGTGAGCCTTGCGGGTGAAGCTTTCTTT. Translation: CASSQVSLAGEAFF.

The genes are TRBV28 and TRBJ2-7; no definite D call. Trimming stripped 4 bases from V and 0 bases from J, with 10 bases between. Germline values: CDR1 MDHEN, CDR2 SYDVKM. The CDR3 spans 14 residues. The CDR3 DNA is TGTGCCAGCAGTTCCCCCCGGAGCTCCTACGAGCAGTACGTC. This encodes CASSSPRSSYEQYV.

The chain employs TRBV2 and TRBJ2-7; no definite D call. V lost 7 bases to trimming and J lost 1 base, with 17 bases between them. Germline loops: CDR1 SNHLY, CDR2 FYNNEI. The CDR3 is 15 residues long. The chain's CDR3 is CASTETLSGSYEQYF. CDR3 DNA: TGTGCCAGCACCGAGACCCTTTCCGGGTCCTACGAGCAGTACTTC.

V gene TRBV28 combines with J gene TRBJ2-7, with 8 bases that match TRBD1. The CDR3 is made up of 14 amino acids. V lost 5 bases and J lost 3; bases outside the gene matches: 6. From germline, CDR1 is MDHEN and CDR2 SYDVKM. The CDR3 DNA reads TGTGCCAGCAGTGGATACGGACAGGGCTACGAGCAGTACGTC. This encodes CASSGYGQGYEQYV.

The DNA for the CDR3 is TGTGCCAGCAGTCAAGACAGGGACACCTATGGCTACACCTTC. Its protein is CASSQDRDTYGYTF. V is TRBV6-4 and J is TRBJ1-2, with 7 positions matching TRBD1. This CDR3 comprises 14 residues. From germline, CDR1 is MRHNA and CDR2 SNTAGT. With 5 bases clipped from V and 4 bases from J, the junction kept 7 bases outside the gene matches.

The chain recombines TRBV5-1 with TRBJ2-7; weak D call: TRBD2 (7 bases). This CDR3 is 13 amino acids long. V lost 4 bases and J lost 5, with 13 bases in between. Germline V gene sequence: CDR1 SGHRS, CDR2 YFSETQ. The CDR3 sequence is CASSLGGGNEQYF. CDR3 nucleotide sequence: TGCGCCAGCAGCCTGGGGGGGGGCAACGAGCAGTACTTC.

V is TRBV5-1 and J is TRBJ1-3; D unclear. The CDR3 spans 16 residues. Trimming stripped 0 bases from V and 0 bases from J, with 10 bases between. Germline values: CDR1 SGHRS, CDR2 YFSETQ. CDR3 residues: CASSLAQVSSGNTIYF. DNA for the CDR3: TGCGCCAGCAGCTTGGCTCAGGTCTCCTCTGGAAACACCATATATTTT.

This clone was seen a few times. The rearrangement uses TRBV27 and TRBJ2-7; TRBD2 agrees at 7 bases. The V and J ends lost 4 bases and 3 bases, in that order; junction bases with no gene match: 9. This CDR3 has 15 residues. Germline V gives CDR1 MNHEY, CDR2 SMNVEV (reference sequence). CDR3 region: CASSYGGGANYEQYF. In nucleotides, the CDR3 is TGTGCCAGCAGTTATGGGGGAGGGGCAAACTACGAGCAGTACTTC.

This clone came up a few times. CDR3 loop: CQTGPGGGGYTF. CDR3 nucleotides: TGCCAAACAGGGCCGGGGGGGGGTGGCTACACCTTC. The rearrangement uses TRBV29-1 and TRBJ1-2, with D tentatively TRBD1 (6 bases). From germline, CDR1 is SQVTM and CDR2 ANQGSEA. This CDR3 region has 12 residues. The full variable domain, its missing parts supplied by reference TRBV29-1 and TRBJ1-2, is SAVISQKPSRDICQRGTSLTIQCQVDSQVTMMFWYRQQPGQSLTLIATANQGSEATYESGFVIDKFPISRPNLTFSTLTVSNMSPEDSSIYLCQTGPGGGGYTFGSGTRLTVV.

The CDR3 coding sequence is TGTGCCAGCAGCCCTAGCGGGGGGGCTTGGGAGACCCAGTACTTC. The encoded protein is CASSPSGGAWETQYF. This chain links TRBV4-2 with TRBJ2-5, with 12 bases lining up with TRBD2. Trimming cost V 4 bases and J 5 bases; bases outside gene matches: 5. The CDR3 length is 15 residues. In germline, CDR1 is LGHNA, CDR2 YNFKEQ.

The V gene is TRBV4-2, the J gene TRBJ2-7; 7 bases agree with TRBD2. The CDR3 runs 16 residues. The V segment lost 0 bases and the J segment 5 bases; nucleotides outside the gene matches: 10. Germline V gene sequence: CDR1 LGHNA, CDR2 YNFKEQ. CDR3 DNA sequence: TGTGCCAGCAGCCAAGATCCGCGGGGAGGGCGGAACGAGCAGTACTTC. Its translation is CASSQDPRGGRNEQYF.

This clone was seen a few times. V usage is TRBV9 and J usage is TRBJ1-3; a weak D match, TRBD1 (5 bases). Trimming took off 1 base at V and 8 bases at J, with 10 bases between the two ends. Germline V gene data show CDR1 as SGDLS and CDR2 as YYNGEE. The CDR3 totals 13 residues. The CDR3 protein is CASSVQGGDTIYF. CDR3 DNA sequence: TGTGCCAGCAGCGTACAGGGAGGGGACACCATATATTTT.

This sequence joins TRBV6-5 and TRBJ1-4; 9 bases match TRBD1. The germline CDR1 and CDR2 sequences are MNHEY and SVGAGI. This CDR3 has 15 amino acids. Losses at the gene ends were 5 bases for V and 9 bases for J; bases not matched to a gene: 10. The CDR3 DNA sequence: TGTGCCAGCAGTCCCCCGGGACAGGGAGTGAAAAAACTGTTTTTT. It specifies CASSPPGQGVKKLFF.

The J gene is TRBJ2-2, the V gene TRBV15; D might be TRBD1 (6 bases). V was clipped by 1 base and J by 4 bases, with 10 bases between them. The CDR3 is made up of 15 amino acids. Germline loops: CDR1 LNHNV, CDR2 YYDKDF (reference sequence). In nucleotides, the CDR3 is TGTGCCACCAGCAGAGTAACAGGGATCACCGGGGAGCTGTTTTTT. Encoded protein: CATSRVTGITGELFF. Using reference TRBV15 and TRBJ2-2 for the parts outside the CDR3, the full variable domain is DAMVIQNPRYQVTQFGKPVTLSCSQTLNHNVMYWYQQKSSQAPKLLFHYYDKDFNNEADTPDNFQSRRPNTSFCFLDIRSPGLGDTAMYLCATSRVTGITGELFFGEGSRLTVL.

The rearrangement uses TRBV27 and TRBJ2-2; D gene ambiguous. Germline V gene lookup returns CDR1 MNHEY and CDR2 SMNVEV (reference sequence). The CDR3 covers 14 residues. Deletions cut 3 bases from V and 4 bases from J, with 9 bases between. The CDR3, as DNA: TGTGCCAGCAGTTTTGGGCAGACCACCGGGGAGCTGTTTTTT. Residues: CASSFGQTTGELFF.